Each of the 5 T cell receptor beta chains below was sequenced from the same sample in a study of blood T cells in healthy people across ages. The authors ran a second PCR of about 6 to 11 cycles using a sample-barcoded 5' primer and a J-beta primer mix. TCRdb re-derived calls from the 5' RACE reads in MiXCR, one entry per CDR3 protein. Here the sample spans about 680,000 distinct CDR3 sequences, 49% being singletons. Specimen: blood. These receptors all come from a woman aged 55-70 years in good health.

J is TRBJ2-3 and V is TRBV4-3; 14 nucleotides align to TRBD2. This CDR3 is built from 18 residues. Looked up from germline, CDR1 is LGHNA and CDR2 is YSLEER. The V segment lost 3 bases and the J segment 1 base; nucleotides outside the gene matches: 6. The CDR3 nucleotides read TGCGCCAGCAGCCAGTATCCGGGACTAGCGGGAGGCACAGATACGCAGTATTTT. This codes for CASSQYPGLAGGTDTQYF.

V is TRBV7-2 and J is TRBJ2-7; D not resolved. The V gene lost 1 base and the J gene lost 2 bases, with 15 bases spanning the gap. Germline V gene data show CDR1 as SGHTA and CDR2 as FQGNSA. This CDR3 region has 16 residues. The CDR3 bases are TGTGCCAGCAGCTTAGTTGCCGGGTCACTGGCCTACGAGCAGTACTTC. This translates into CASSLVAGSLAYEQYF.

The rearrangement links TRBV11-2 to TRBJ2-1; 8 bases are a match to TRBD1. CDR1 and CDR2 from the germline V gene are SGHAT and FQNNGV. After removal of 4 bases from V and 8 bases from J, the junction contained 13 bases not matched to a gene. The CDR3 length is 16 residues. The CDR3 is CASSSSRDRRVHEQFF. DNA for the CDR3: TGTGCCAGCAGCTCAAGCCGGGACAGGAGGGTCCATGAGCAGTTCTTC.

The V gene is TRBV9, the J gene TRBJ2-1; D ambiguous. Germline assignment: CDR1 SGDLS and CDR2 YYNGEE. CDR3 length: 16 residues. V gave up 0 bases and J gave up 0 bases, with 10 bases separating them. The CDR3 coding sequence is TGTGCCAGCAGCGTAGTAGCCCGGAACTCCTACAATGAGCAGTTCTTC. This gives the protein CASSVVARNSYNEQFF.

This chain links TRBV6-2 or TRBV6-3 with TRBJ2-7; 9 bases align to TRBD2. The CDR3 loop spans 13 amino acids. The junction had 4 bases not matched to a gene; V was cut back by 6 bases and J by 4 bases. Germline CDR1 reads MNHEY; CDR2 reads SVGEGT. The CDR3: CASSQTSGYEQYF. The CDR3 region has the DNA TGTGCCAGCAGCCAGACTAGCGGATACGAGCAGTACTTC.